This T cell receptor (beta chain) stems from a study of blood T cell repertoires in COVID-19. Study in general: Samples came from the United States, Italy and Spain, spanning acute and convalescent COVID-19. Sample material is recorded as cDNA or gDNA derived from T cells, B-cell-depleted T cells, or PBMCs.

Per the study methods: It was from reference gene primer amplification that nucleated cell counts were estimated. The repertoire was sequenced with immunoSEQ multiplex PCR; TCRdb's copy has only in-frame clones and lacks some. Clonal size and the V and J genes are those of that table, whereas D and trimming came from the DNA. Counted here are 200,000 to 250,000 clones, 70% to 85% occurring once; the ten biggest clones make up roughly an eighth. Germline CDR1 is LGHDT and CDR2 is YNNKEL (reference sequence). Trimming cost V 0 bases and J 3 bases, with 5 bases left between them. The CDR3 extends over 13 amino acids.

The material sequenced was peripheral blood. This chain uses TRBV3-1 (or the pseudogene TRBV3-2) with TRBJ1-1; D is undetermined. The clonotype was recovered from a human donor in a cohort sampled during active COVID-19. CDR3 nucleotides: TGTGCCAGCAGCCAAGACCCAGACACTGAAGCTTTCTTT. Protein: CASSQDPDTEAFF.